The entry below gives a single T cell receptor (beta chain) sequence along with its context. As processed by the authors: Cell counts per sample came from amplifying reference gene primers. Assay used: immunoSEQ multiplex PCR; TCRdb lists only in-frame clones, some missing. The V and J calls and clone size come from that table; D and trimming were worked out from the DNA. The data contain 250,000 or so clones, more than 80% of them singletons. Enrolled through a virtual design, the participants were between about 18 and 100 years of age and came from roughly 22 US areas. Either two negative PCRs, clearance, or symptom resolution qualified Cohort 3 donors as recovered. The germline gives CDR1 DFQATT, CDR2 SNEGSKA (reference sequence). V was shortened by 3 bases and J by 12 bases, with 11 bases between the two germline ends. The length of the CDR3 is 11 residues. The record originates from a study of blood T cell repertoires in COVID-19.

The V and J genes are TRBV20-1 and TRBJ1-4; D is uncertain. Specimen: PBMCs or T cells enriched from blood (not recorded which). This sequence was found in a man in his sixties who had recovered from COVID-19. CDR3 DNA sequence: TGCAGTGCTAGTGGTCTCGGGGAACTGTTTTTT. Translated: CSASGLGELFF.